Listed here are 22 T cell receptor beta chains from one sample, sequenced in a study of CD8+CD57+ T cells in acquired aplastic anemia. Genomic DNA was employed as the template in profiling TCR beta VDJ and CDR3. TCRdb itself ran the reads through MiXCR, one entry per CDR3 protein. Among approximately 65,000 distinct CDR3 sequences listed, about 56% were seen once. Sample: sorted CD4+, CD8+, or CD8+CD57+ T cells (not recorded which) from PBMCs. The receptors originated from a human donor in good health, serving as a control.

The chain couples TRBV19 to TRBJ1-2; 7 nucleotides align to TRBD1. CDR1 is LNHDA and CDR2 is SQIVND in the germline V gene (reference sequence). This CDR3 is 14 amino acids long. With 10 bases clipped from V and 5 bases from J, the junction kept 13 bases outside the gene matches. The CDR3 sequence is CATSPGTVVYGYTF. CDR3 DNA sequence: TGTGCCACATCGCCCGGGACAGTAGTTTATGGCTACACCTTC. Drawing the rest from reference TRBV19 and TRBJ1-2, the complete variable domain is DGGITQSPKYLFRKEGQNVTLSCEQNLNHDAMYWYRQDPGQGLRLIYYSQIVNDFQKGDIAEGYSVSREKKESFPLTVTSAQKNPTAFYLCATSPGTVVYGYTFGSGTRLTVV.

Comment on this clonotype: Just one base apart from a much larger clone, this may be a read error. The rearrangement links TRBV6-2 or TRBV6-3 to TRBJ1-3, with D uncertain. The CDR3 runs to 14 residues. The germline V and J ends were trimmed by 0 bases and 5 bases, with 8 bases remaining between them. CDR1 and CDR2 (germline): MNHEY, SVGEGT. Here the CDR3 reads CASSYSRNRNTIYF. CDR3 sequence (DNA): TGTGCCAGCAGTTACTCCAGGAATAGAAACACCATATATTTT.

The rearrangement links TRBV15 to TRBJ2-1, with D perhaps assigned TRBD1 or TRBD2 (7 bases each). Germline V gives CDR1 LNHNV, CDR2 YYDKDF (reference sequence). V was pared by 6 bases and J by 6 bases, with 18 bases between. The CDR3 runs to 15 residues. The CDR3 bases are TGTGCCACCAGTCCGACGAGGGAGGGGGCCAATGAGCAGTTCTTC. As protein: CATSPTREGANEQFF. Variable domain in full (rest from reference TRBV15 and TRBJ2-1): DAMVIQNPRYQVTQFGKPVTLSCSQTLNHNVMYWYQQKSSQAPKLLFHYYDKDFNNEADTPDNFQSRRPNTSFCFLDIRSPGLGDTAMYLCATSPTREGANEQFFGPGTRLTVL.

The V gene is TRBV18, the J gene TRBJ1-2; perhaps TRBD1 as D (5 bases). This CDR3 is built from 12 residues. Germline V gene data show CDR1 as KGHSH and CDR2 as LQKENI. V was pared by 2 bases and J by 8 bases, with 9 bases between. The DNA for the CDR3 is TGTGCCAGCTCACCAGTTCAGGGAGGCTACACCTTC. This sequence encodes CASSPVQGGYTF.

Ten or more counts support this clonotype. This chain links TRBV10-3 with TRBJ2-1; TRBD2 agrees at 8 bases. Germline CDR1 is ENHRY and CDR2 is SYGVKD. Trimming cost V 10 bases and J 0 bases; bases outside gene matches: 5. The CDR3 runs to 14 residues. The CDR3, as DNA: TGTGCCACCGGGGGGGCCGACTCCTACAATGAGCAGTTCTTC. Its protein product is CATGGADSYNEQFF.

The rearrangement links TRBV5-4 to TRBJ2-7; TRBD1 might be the D (5 bases). Looked up from germline, CDR1 is SGHNT and CDR2 is YYREEE (reference sequence). Trimming removed 2 bases at V and 4 bases at J, with 13 bases between. The CDR3 sequence is 14 residues long. The CDR3 DNA sequence: TGTGCCAGCAGCTTAGTCGGCCAGGGTTACGAGCAGTACTTC. The encoded protein is CASSLVGQGYEQYF.

The V call is TRBV10-3, the J call TRBJ2-3; TRBD2 matches at 14 bases. J gave up 6 bases and V 10 bases, and 18 bases lay outside the gene matches. CDR1 and CDR2 (germline): ENHRY, SYGVKD. The CDR3 is made up of 18 amino acids. The CDR3: CASSLTSGGAGNSDTQYF. The CDR3 coding sequence is TGTGCCAGCAGCTTGACTAGCGGGGGGGCCGGGAACTCTGATACGCAGTATTTT.

Comment on this clonotype: The CDR3 ends on some other residue instead of the conserved phenylalanine or tryptophan, so this is likely a read error. The chain links TRBV29-1 to TRBJ1-6, with D uncertain. The CDR3 is made up of 13 amino acids. Trimming left V 0 bases short and J 6 bases short, with 6 bases between. In germline, CDR1 is SQVTM, CDR2 ANQGSEA. CDR3 amino acids: CSVEEGFNSPLHL. CDR3 coding DNA: TGCAGCGTTGAAGAAGGGTTTAATTCACCCCTCCACCTT.

The chain combines TRBV6-5 with TRBJ1-2; 7 nucleotides align to TRBD1. The trim removed 2 bases at V and 6 bases at J, leaving 6 bases unmatched. In germline, CDR1 is MNHEY, CDR2 SVGAGI. The CDR3 loop spans 14 amino acids. CDR3 residues: CASSYTGEKNGYTF. The DNA of the CDR3 is TGTGCCAGCAGTTACACAGGGGAAAAGAATGGCTACACCTTC.

By share of the sample, this clonotype is medium-sized. CDR3 sequence: CAIRSSGSTEAFF. As DNA, the CDR3 is TGTGCCATCCGGTCGTCGGGGAGTACTGAAGCTTTCTTT. The chain uses TRBV10-3 and TRBJ1-1; D is undetermined. The CDR3 totals 13 residues. Germline V gives CDR1 ENHRY, CDR2 SYGVKD. Trimming took 8 bases from V and 5 from J, leaving 15 bases between them.

The chain uses TRBV25-1 and TRBJ1-1; D gene uncertain. CDR3 size: 13 residues. Germline CDR1 and CDR2: MGHDK and SYGVNS. Trimming pared 5 bases from V and 7 bases from J, leaving 14 bases between. This CDR3 is CASSPNSAYEAFF. CDR3 sequence (DNA): TGTGCCAGCAGTCCTAACAGTGCCTATGAAGCTTTCTTT.

This clonotype was counted many times. This chain uses TRBV18 with TRBJ2-7; 8 bases are a match to TRBD1. Germline V gene sequence: CDR1 KGHSH, CDR2 LQKENI. CDR3 length equals 14 residues. The junction had 10 bases not matched to a gene; V was cut back by 5 bases and J by 7 bases. This CDR3 reads CASSAGTGPYEQYF. The CDR3 DNA sequence: TGTGCCAGCTCAGCCGGGACAGGACCTTATGAGCAGTACTTC. The full variable domain, completed using reference TRBV18 and TRBJ2-7, is NAGVMQNPRHLVRRRGQEARLRCSPMKGHSHVYWYRQLPEEGLKFMVYLQKENIIDESGMPKERFSAEFPKEGPSILRIQQVVRGDSAAYFCASSAGTGPYEQYFGPGTRLTVT.

There are a few counts of this clonotype. The J gene is TRBJ2-3, the V gene TRBV24-1; 7 positions match TRBD1. The V gene's germline CDR1 is KGHDR and CDR2 SFDVKD. V lost 4 bases and J lost 4; bases outside the gene matches: 10. The CDR3 consists of 16 residues. The CDR3 loop reads CATSENDRVGPDTQYF. In DNA form, the CDR3 reads TGTGCCACCAGTGAAAACGACAGGGTTGGACCAGATACGCAGTATTTT.

This chain joins TRBV9 and TRBJ2-3; 9 bases line up with TRBD2. Germline assignment: CDR1 SGDLS and CDR2 YYNGEE. This CDR3 region has 15 residues. After removal of 0 bases from V and 7 bases from J, the junction contained 6 bases not matched to a gene. The CDR3 protein is CASSVEVAGVNTQYF. Here the CDR3 DNA reads TGTGCCAGCAGCGTAGAGGTAGCGGGAGTGAATACGCAGTATTTT.

This clonotype was recorded at least ten times. The gene calls are TRBV5-5 and TRBJ1-2; D gene unclear. With 0 bases removed from V and 2 bases from J, the gap between germline ends came to 11 bases. The CDR3 consists of 15 residues. Per germline, CDR1 SGHKS and CDR2 YYEKEE (reference sequence). The DNA for the CDR3 is TGTGCCAGCAGCTTGGGACTGGGAGGGAACTATGGCTACACCTTC. Encoded protein: CASSLGLGGNYGYTF. Using reference TRBV5-5 and TRBJ1-2 for the parts outside the CDR3, the full variable domain is DAGVTQSPTHLIKTRGQQVTLRCSPISGHKSVSWYQQVLGQGPQFIFQYYEKEERGRGNFPDRFSARQFPNYSSELNVNALLLGDSALYLCASSLGLGGNYGYTFGSGTRLTVV.

This clonotype was counted at least ten times. The rearrangement uses TRBV10-3 and TRBJ1-2; the match to TRBD1 covers 8 bases. The CDR3 has 14 residues. The V gene's germline CDR1 is ENHRY and CDR2 SYGVKD. Trimming took 5 bases from V and 2 from J; bases not matched to a gene: 4. The CDR3 DNA reads as TGTGCCATCAGTTCAGGGGGCCTCAACTATGGCTACACCTTC. Encoded protein: CAISSGGLNYGYTF.

The chain combines TRBV19 with TRBJ1-2; 9 bases line up with TRBD1. V was clipped by 8 bases and J by 5 bases; unmatched bases: 9. Germline assignment: CDR1 LNHDA and CDR2 SQIVND (reference sequence). This CDR3 region has 14 residues. This CDR3 is CASSGTGLLYGYTF. DNA for the CDR3: TGTGCCAGTTCCGGGACAGGGCTCCTTTATGGCTACACCTTC.

V is TRBV24-1 and J is TRBJ2-3; TRBD2 agrees at 7 bases. The CDR3 length is 15 residues. The ends lost 9 bases at V and 1 base at J; junction bases unmatched: 9. Looked up from germline, CDR1 is KGHDR and CDR2 is SFDVKD. In DNA, the CDR3 is TGTGCCACCTTTGATCGAACTAGCGGCACAGATACGCAGTATTTT. As protein: CATFDRTSGTDTQYF.

This chain joins TRBV9 and TRBJ1-6; D gene unclear. The CDR3 contains 12 residues. The germline CDR1 and CDR2 sequences are SGDLS and YYNGEE. V was cut by 3 bases and J by 9 bases, with 7 bases left in between. The CDR3 protein is CASSGEGSPLHF. The CDR3 nucleotides are TGTGCCAGCAGCGGAGAAGGTTCACCCCTCCACTTT.

This clonotype has a count of ten or more. This sequence joins TRBV9 and TRBJ1-1, with 11 nucleotides matching TRBD1. CDR3 length: 14 amino acids. CDR1 and CDR2 from the germline V gene are SGDLS and YYNGEE. V trimming: 4 bases; J trimming: 11 bases; junction bases outside the gene matches: 10. The CDR3 region is CASSSTGTGGRAFF. In DNA form, the CDR3 reads TGTGCCAGCAGCAGTACTGGGACAGGGGGTCGTGCTTTCTTT.

The chain combines TRBV7-8 with TRBJ2-7; 11 nucleotides line up with TRBD2. The CDR3 is 15 amino acids. Trimming at V came to 3 bases and at J to 6 bases, leaving 7 bases not matched to a gene. CDR1 and CDR2 (germline): SGHVS, FQNEAQ. CDR3 sequence (DNA): TGTGCCAGCAGCTTTAGCGGGGGGGCGATGGGCGAGCAGTACGTC. It codes for CASSFSGGAMGEQYV.

The J gene is TRBJ2-7, the V gene TRBV2, with TRBD1 matching 7 bases. This CDR3 is 15 amino acids long. Germline V CDR1 and CDR2: SNHLY, FYNNEI. The ends lost 6 bases at V and 0 bases at J; junction bases unmatched: 8. The CDR3, as DNA: TGTGCCAGCAGACCGACAGGGCAGCGCTCCTACGAGCAGTACTTC. Its protein is CASRPTGQRSYEQYF.